This record covers a single T cell receptor (beta chain). Its antigen is undetermined. The data were taken from a study of Ad26.COV2.S vaccination and SARS-CoV-2 variants. Turning to the study itself: A participant enrolled in the COV1001 Ad26.COV2.S trial arm provided the sample. Intramuscularly, Ad26.COV2.S was given either once or twice, 56 days apart. Whole-study results and caveats: Analytic work on TCR breadth and depth might have understated the full extent of total T cell responses. People given the vaccine had a wider spike-specific TCR breadth than placebo recipients did.

The assay was immunoSEQ multiplex PCR, and TCRdb's table has in-frame clones only and misses some. Of about 460,000 clones in the sample, 89% were seen once. The CDR3 loop spans 18 amino acids. CDR1 and CDR2 (germline): MNHNS, SASEGT. Trimming cost V 2 bases and J 6 bases, with 26 bases left between them. Sample treatment: 15 to 20 received Ad26.COV2.S at low or high dose, single or two shots; about 5 received placebo; per-sample allocation not given. Samples came from day 63 after the first vaccine or placebo injection. The chain is built from TRBV6-1 and TRBJ2-7; a possible D gene is TRBD2 (6 bases). The sample in question was peripheral blood, obtained in a trial of Ad26.COV2.S vaccine versus placebo. The receptor was derived from a person aged 18-65 years who received the Ad26.COV2.S COVID-19 vaccine or a placebo. The DNA for the CDR3 is TGTGCCAGCAGTGAACGCGGAGGGTTTGCTCCTAATGGGGTCGAGCAGTACTTC. This encodes CASSERGGFAPNGVEQYF.